The next 24 T cell receptor beta chains were all read from a single sample in a study of blood T cell repertoires in COVID-19. Clones were read by immunoSEQ multiplex PCR, and TCRdb kept only the in-frame ones, dropping some. Of 200,000 to 250,000 clones detected, 65% to 90% appear once; the ten largest clones hold about 3.8%. Sequencing was done on a sample of PBMCs or T cells enriched from blood (not recorded which). These receptor sequences come from a woman between 40 and 50 years old with acute COVID-19.

The chain is built from TRBV2 and TRBJ1-2, with 9 positions matching TRBD1. Germline V CDR1 and CDR2: SNHLY, FYNNEI. V was pared by 7 bases and J by 8 bases, with 11 bases of the junction left unmatched. The CDR3 runs to 14 residues. DNA for the CDR3: TGTGCCAGCACAATGGGACAGGGCTTAAGCGGCTACACCTTC. It translates to CASTMGQGLSGYTF. Looking up the rest from reference TRBV2 and TRBJ1-2 gives the full variable domain: EPEVTQTPSHQVTQMGQEVILRCVPISNHLYFYWYRQILGQKVEFLVSFYNNEISEKSEIFDDQFSVERPDGSNFTLKIRSTKLEDSAMYFCASTMGQGLSGYTFGSGTRLTVV.

A remark on this clone: The junction differs from germline at one of its ends, possibly a read error. The identical CDR3 is also encoded by other nucleotide sequences in the sample. The chain recombines TRBV19 with TRBJ1-5, with 9 bases matching TRBD1. This CDR3 is 17 amino acids long. Germline V gives CDR1 LNHDA, CDR2 SQIVND (reference sequence). CDR3 sequence: CASSIVADRGINQPQHF. In nucleotides, the CDR3 is TGTGCTAGTAGTATAGTCGCCGACAGGGGGATCAATCAGCCCCAGCATTTT.

The gene calls are TRBV7-9 and TRBJ1-2, with D unclear. This CDR3 has 13 amino acids. CDR1 SEHNR and CDR2 FQNEAQ come from the germline V gene (reference sequence). The germline V and J ends were trimmed by 5 bases and 2 bases, with 9 bases remaining between them. CDR3 DNA: TGTGCCAGCAGCCAGCGGGAGAACTATGGCTACACCTTC. Amino acids: CASSQRENYGYTF.

This chain joins TRBV3-1 (or the pseudogene TRBV3-2) and TRBJ2-7, with D perhaps TRBD2 (6 bases). The CDR3 has 17 amino acids. Germline lookup yields CDR1 LGHDT and CDR2 YNNKEL (reference sequence). Trimming took 4 bases from V and 6 from J, leaving 25 bases between them. The CDR3 loop is CASSPKDWAGIHREQYF. The CDR3 nucleotides read TGTGCCAGCAGCCCTAAAGATTGGGCGGGAATCCATCGCGAGCAGTACTTC.

This chain links TRBV7-9 with TRBJ2-1, with a possible D match to TRBD2 (6 bases). This CDR3 has 15 amino acids. The germline CDR1 and CDR2 sequences are SEHNR and FQNEAQ (reference sequence). Deletions cut 1 base from V and 3 bases from J, with 10 bases between. The CDR3 protein is CASSLERGSYNEQFF. The CDR3 DNA follows: TGTGCCAGCAGCTTAGAACGGGGGAGCTACAATGAGCAGTTCTTC.

This clone was counted once. The rearrangement joins TRBV19 to TRBJ2-1, with 8 bases that match TRBD2. The V segment lost 3 bases and the J segment 4 bases; nucleotides outside the gene matches: 2. From germline, CDR1 is LNHDA and CDR2 SQIVND (reference sequence). The CDR3 extends over 14 amino acids. The CDR3 here is CASSMTGGYNEQFF. The CDR3 DNA is TGTGCCAGTAGTATGACGGGGGGGTACAATGAGCAGTTCTTC.

V and J are TRBV19 and TRBJ2-7; D not certain. This CDR3 is 14 amino acids long. Trimming removed 5 bases at V and 2 bases at J, with 13 bases between. CDR1 and CDR2 (germline): LNHDA, SQIVND (reference sequence). CDR3 amino acids: CASSSARPTYEQYF. Here the CDR3 DNA reads TGTGCCAGTAGTTCCGCGCGGCCAACCTACGAGCAGTACTTC.

The chain joins TRBV7-9 to TRBJ1-5; weak D call: TRBD1 (6 bases). Germline CDR1 and CDR2: SEHNR and FQNEAQ (reference sequence). CDR3 length equals 14 residues. Between the trimmed V and J ends, which lost 1 base and 10 bases, there was a span of 14 bases. This chain's CDR3 is CASSLEGETQPQHF. CDR3 bases: TGTGCCAGCAGCTTAGAGGGGGAAACTCAACCCCAGCATTTT.

V gene TRBV2 combines with J gene TRBJ2-1; 7 bases are shared with TRBD1. The junction had 9 bases not matched to a gene; V was cut back by 10 bases and J by 9 bases. This CDR3 spans 12 amino acids. Germline CDR1 reads SNHLY; CDR2 reads FYNNEI. CDR3 bases: TGTGCCACGCTAGGACAGGCCAGTGAGCAGTTCTTC. Translating gives CATLGQASEQFF.

The genes are TRBV2 and TRBJ1-2; no reliable D call. The length of the CDR3 is 12 residues. Germline V gene lookup returns CDR1 SNHLY and CDR2 FYNNEI. Trimming took off 3 bases at V and 8 bases at J, with 10 bases between the two ends. In DNA form, the CDR3 reads TGTGCCAGCAGTGAGAGGTTCCAGGGCTACACCTTC. It yields the protein CASSERFQGYTF. Complete variable domain (other parts from reference TRBV2 and TRBJ1-2): EPEVTQTPSHQVTQMGQEVILRCVPISNHLYFYWYRQILGQKVEFLVSFYNNEISEKSEIFDDQFSVERPDGSNFTLKIRSTKLEDSAMYFCASSERFQGYTFGSGTRLTVV.

J is TRBJ2-7 and V is TRBV27, with TRBD1 identical over 8 bases. CDR3 length: 14 amino acids. Germline assignment: CDR1 MNHEY and CDR2 SMNVEV (reference sequence). V gave up 1 base and J gave up 3 bases; unmatched junction bases: 2. CDR3 protein: CASSLYGTGYEQYF. The CDR3 bases are TGTGCCAGCAGTTTATACGGGACAGGCTACGAGCAGTACTTC.

The J gene is TRBJ2-5, the V gene TRBV21-1; the table's D call, TRBD2, has no DNA check behind it. TRBV21-1 is given as a pseudogene. This CDR3 region has 14 residues. The CDR3 protein is CASRSSGSMETQYF. DNA of the CDR3: TGTGCCAGCAGGTCTAGCGGAAGCATGGAGACCCAGTACTTC.

V is TRBV27 and J is TRBJ1-1, with D possibly being TRBD1 (5 bases). V lost 0 bases to trimming and J lost 0 bases, with 11 bases between them. The length of the CDR3 is 16 residues. CDR1 is MNHEY, CDR2 SMNVEV, per germline (reference sequence). The CDR3: CASSLSAGTMNTEAFF. In DNA, the CDR3 is TGTGCCAGCAGTTTATCGGCGGGGACTATGAACACTGAAGCTTTCTTT.

CDR3 in DNA: TGTGCCAGCAGTCGATTCCTAGCGGGAGGGTCCTACAATGAGCAGTTCTTC. It codes for CASSRFLAGGSYNEQFF. The chain combines TRBV4-2 with TRBJ2-1; 12 nucleotides line up with TRBD2. The CDR3 spans 17 residues. Germline V gives CDR1 LGHNA, CDR2 YNFKEQ. J was trimmed by 1 base and V by 6 bases; bases with no gene match: 7.

This clone was observed a few times. The chain carries TRBV6-1 and TRBJ2-3; D ambiguous. The germline gives CDR1 MNHNS, CDR2 SASEGT. V was clipped by 2 bases and J by 2 bases, with 11 bases between them. This CDR3 is 15 amino acids long. Here the CDR3 reads CASSENEVHTDTQYF. The CDR3 bases are TGTGCCAGCAGTGAAAACGAGGTTCACACAGATACGCAGTATTTT.

J is TRBJ2-3 and V is TRBV7-9, with TRBD2 matching 9 bases. Germline V gene data show CDR1 as SEHNR and CDR2 as FQNEAQ (reference sequence). The CDR3 covers 15 residues. The J segment lost 12 bases and the V segment lost 7 bases, leaving 17 bases of the junction unmatched. The CDR3: CASKGPGLADVPQYF. In DNA, the CDR3 is TGTGCCAGCAAGGGACCGGGACTAGCCGACGTTCCTCAGTATTTT.

This rearrangement joins TRBV27 to TRBJ1-6; TRBD1 aligns across 9 bases. This CDR3 is built from 15 residues. V dropped 3 bases and J dropped 13; count of bases not matched to a gene: 10. Germline-derived CDR1 and CDR2 are MNHEY and SMNVEV (reference sequence). The CDR3 DNA reads TGTGCCAGCAGTTTCCTTAGGGACAGGGAACTGCCCCTCCACTTT. Translating it yields CASSFLRDRELPLHF.

In its sample, this clone was seen once. This chain links TRBV5-4 with TRBJ2-1; 10 bases agree with TRBD2. Germline V CDR1 and CDR2: SGHNT, YYREEE (reference sequence). J gave up 8 bases and V 0 bases, and 2 bases lay outside the gene matches. This CDR3 is built from 14 residues. The CDR3 protein is CASSLALAGHEQFF. The CDR3 DNA reads TGTGCCAGCAGCTTGGCACTAGCGGGACATGAGCAGTTCTTC.

The CDR3 spells CAWSMAGLYNEQFF. CDR3 in DNA: TGTGCCTGGAGTATGGCGGGGTTATACAATGAGCAGTTCTTC. The rearrangement links TRBV30 to TRBJ2-1; tentatively, D is TRBD2 (6 bases). The CDR3 is made up of 14 amino acids. The ends were cut back, 2 bases at V and 4 bases at J, with 12 bases in the middle. In germline, CDR1 is GTSNPN, CDR2 SVGIG (reference sequence). Together with reference TRBV30 and TRBJ2-1, the CDR3 gives the full variable domain: SQTIHQWPATLVQPVGSPLSLECTVEGTSNPNLYWYRQAAGRGLQLLFYSVGIGQISSEVPQNLSASRPQDRQFILSSKKLLLSDSGFYLCAWSMAGLYNEQFFGPGTRLTVL.

This clone occurred once. The V call is TRBV11-1, the J call TRBJ1-1, with D tentatively TRBD1 (5 bases). Germline CDR1 reads SGHAT; CDR2 reads FQDESV (reference sequence). The CDR3 has 14 residues. V dropped 5 bases and J dropped 3 bases, with 13 bases sitting between them. This chain's CDR3 is CASSRPGRDTEAFF. The CDR3 DNA reads as TGTGCCAGCAGCCGCCCTGGCAGGGACACTGAAGCTTTCTTT.

The J gene is TRBJ1-1, the V gene TRBV5-4; 7 bases agree with TRBD1. Germline V gives CDR1 SGHNT, CDR2 YYREEE (reference sequence). CDR3 length equals 14 residues. Trimming took 5 bases from V and 1 from J; bases not matched to a gene: 5. Here the CDR3 reads CASSTGQRNTEAFF. The CDR3 nucleotides read TGTGCCAGCAGTACGGGACAGCGGAACACTGAAGCTTTCTTT.

The V and J genes are TRBV10-2 and TRBJ2-3, with 8 bases identical to TRBD2. This CDR3 contains 13 residues. Trimming at V came to 8 bases and at J to 5 bases, leaving 6 bases not matched to a gene. The V gene's germline CDR1 is WSHSY and CDR2 SAAADI. The CDR3 nucleotides are TGCGCCAGCCTAGCGGGCGTGGGAGATACGCAGTATTTT. Protein: CASLAGVGDTQYF.

V usage is TRBV9 and J usage is TRBJ2-2; a weak D match, TRBD2 (5 bases). Germline V CDR1 and CDR2: SGDLS, YYNGEE. Trimming shortened V by 1 base and J by 4 bases, and 8 bases separated the two germline ends. This CDR3 has 14 amino acids. The CDR3 spells CASSVPGGTGELFF. As DNA, the CDR3 is TGTGCCAGCAGCGTACCCGGAGGCACCGGGGAGCTGTTTTTT.

The V call is TRBV5-1, the J call TRBJ1-1, with no clear D. V was cut by 6 bases and J by 4 bases, with 13 bases left in between. This CDR3 comprises 13 residues. The V gene's germline CDR1 is SGHRS and CDR2 YFSETQ. Here the CDR3 DNA reads TGCGCCAGCAATAATAGGGCGGGCACTGAAGCTTTCTTT. It translates to CASNNRAGTEAFF.